This is a list of T cell receptor beta chains from one sample in a study of cytomegalovirus exposure and HLA in healthy donors. The data were produced by immunoSEQ multiplex PCR, yet TCRdb's version contains in-frame clones alone and is incomplete. The profile shows about 160,000 clones, more than 80% of them singletons. The sequenced material came from PBMCs. Source of these receptors: a young woman in good health and CMV-seronegative. Both conserved end residues are part of each CDR3. The order of the fields is V gene, D gene, J gene, clone size, CDR3 protein, CDR3 DNA. The D gene is left open where the match is weak. Not all rows give a size; the values are once, few, many and, for expanded clones, a class.

>TRBV21-1|.|TRBJ1-2|.
CASSKLLPSRAPHTTINYGYTF
TGTGCCAGCAGCAAATTGTTGCCCTCCCGAGCCCCCCACACTACGATTAACTATGGCTACACCTTC
>TRBV5-1|.|TRBJ1-6|.
CASSFRDMGNSPLHF
TGCGCCAGCAGCTTCCGGGACATGGGTAATTCACCCCTCCACTTT
>TRBV7-3|TRBD1|TRBJ1-2|.
CASSQPGQGELTNYGYTF
TGTGCCAGCAGCCAACCGGGACAGGGAGAGTTGACTAACTATGGCTACACCTTC
>TRBV6-6|.|TRBJ1-1|few
CASSWRSENTEAFF
TGTGCCAGCAGTTGGAGGAGCGAGAACACTGAAGCTTTCTTT
>TRBV5-8|.|TRBJ2-3|.
CASSFGISTDTQYF
TGTGCCAGCAGCTTCGGGATAAGCACAGATACGCAGTATTTT
>TRBV14|.|TRBJ1-1|.
CASSQDLLNTEAFF
TGTGCCAGCAGCCAAGATTTGCTAAACACTGAAGCTTTCTTT
>TRBV2|TRBD1|TRBJ2-7|.
CASSRDRSYEQYF
TGTGCCAGCAGCCGGGACAGGAGCTACGAGCAGTACTTC
>TRBV9|TRBD1|TRBJ1-2|.
CASSVAPSQGLGYGYTF
TGTGCCAGCAGCGTAGCCCCCTCACAGGGGTTAGGCTATGGCTACACCTTC
>TRBV6-1|.|TRBJ2-7|few
CASRLGSSPTYEQYF
TGTGCCAGCAGGCTGGGGAGCTCTCCAACCTACGAGCAGTACTTC
>TRBV2|.|TRBJ1-3|.
CASSGRGRFAGNTIYF
TGTGCCAGCAGTGGGAGGGGACGATTCGCTGGAAACACCATATATTTT
>TRBV7-9|TRBD1|TRBJ1-1|.
CASSINRGLTEAFF
TGTGCCAGCAGCATCAACAGGGGGCTCACTGAAGCTTTCTTT
>TRBV7-6|TRBD2|TRBJ2-3|.
CASSPLAGRADTQYF
TGTGCCAGCAGTCCACTAGCGGGAAGAGCAGATACGCAGTATTTT
>TRBV27|TRBD2|TRBJ2-1|once
CASSFGLAGGVEQFF
TGTGCCAGCAGTTTTGGGCTAGCGGGAGGGGTGGAGCAGTTCTTC
>TRBV2|.|TRBJ1-4|.
CASSERYRSNEKLFF
TGTGCCAGCAGTGAACGATACAGAAGTAATGAAAAACTGTTTTTT
>TRBV9|.|TRBJ2-2|.
CASSSQTGELFF
TGTGCCAGCAGCTCCCAAACCGGGGAGCTGTTTTTT
>TRBV18|.|TRBJ1-1|.
CASSRDSMNTEAFF
TGTGCCAGCTCCCGAGACAGTATGAACACTGAAGCTTTCTTT
>TRBV6-5|.|TRBJ2-7|few
CASSWRSGAGYEQYF
TGTGCCAGCAGTTGGCGGTCAGGGGCCGGCTACGAGCAGTACTTC
>TRBV28|TRBD1|TRBJ1-2|.
CASSRRTGGVYGYTF
TGTGCCAGCAGTCGGCGGACAGGGGGGGTCTATGGCTACACCTTC
>TRBV2|.|TRBJ2-7|.
CASSPLPRGSDEQYF
TGTGCCAGCAGTCCCCTACCCAGGGGATCCGACGAGCAGTACTTC
>TRBV5-1|.|TRBJ1-1|.
CASTPSENTEAFF
TGCGCCAGCACCCCCAGCGAAAACACTGAAGCTTTCTTT
>TRBV5-1|.|TRBJ1-2|.
CASSEAPAGYGYTF
TGCGCCAGCAGCGAGGCCCCCGCGGGCTATGGCTACACCTTC
>TRBV27|.|TRBJ1-3|once
CASSPYTGTPSGNTIYF
TGTGCCAGCAGTCCGTATACCGGGACACCCTCTGGAAACACCATATATTTT
>TRBV5-1|TRBD1|TRBJ2-1|.
CASSIYGQGSYNEQFF
TGCGCCAGCAGCATCTATGGACAGGGATCCTACAATGAGCAGTTCTTC
>TRBV5-1|.|TRBJ1-5|few
CASSPLPGSNQPQHF
TGCGCCAGCAGCCCACTTCCGGGGTCCAATCAGCCCCAGCATTTT
>TRBV5-5|.|TRBJ1-4|.
CASSPRVGARGEKLFF
TGTGCCAGCAGCCCGAGGGTAGGGGCGCGGGGTGAAAAACTGTTTTTT
>TRBV10-1|TRBD2|TRBJ2-3|.
CASSDGRGVTDTQYF
TGCGCCAGCAGTGACGGGAGGGGGGTGACAGATACGCAGTATTTT
>TRBV19|.|TRBJ2-7|.
CASSDNPVDEQYF
TGTGCCAGTAGTGACAACCCGGTTGACGAGCAGTACTTC
>TRBV10-2|TRBD2|TRBJ2-1|.
CATRLAGVNEQFF
TGCGCCACCCGGCTAGCGGGAGTTAATGAGCAGTTCTTC
>TRBV27|TRBD1|TRBJ1-2|once
CASSAGQGFGGYTF
TGTGCCAGCAGTGCGGGACAGGGCTTCGGTGGCTACACCTTC
>TRBV7-2|TRBD2|TRBJ2-1|.
CASSLTSGSTLEQFF
TGTGCCAGCAGCTTAACTAGCGGGAGTACGCTTGAGCAGTTCTTC
>TRBV28|TRBD1|TRBJ2-7|.
CASSPGQGSYEQYF
TGTGCCAGCAGTCCCGGACAGGGCTCCTACGAGCAGTACTTC
>TRBV5-1|.|TRBJ1-1|few
CASSLGTNTEAFF
TGCGCCAGCAGCTTGGGCACAAACACTGAAGCTTTCTTT
>TRBV19|.|TRBJ1-5|.
CASKPFSGLDQPQHF
TGTGCCAGTAAGCCCTTCTCGGGACTGGATCAGCCCCAGCATTTT
>TRBV5-8|.|TRBJ2-7|.
CASSFRGSSYEQYF
TGTGCCAGCAGCTTCAGGGGATCCTCCTACGAGCAGTACTTC
>TRBV11-2|TRBD2|TRBJ2-7|.
CASSLSISGPEQYF
TGTGCCAGCAGCTTAAGTATTAGCGGGCCCGAGCAGTACTTC
>TRBV6-1|TRBD1|TRBJ2-7|once
CASTPDRGHTYEQYF
TGTGCCAGCACTCCCGACAGGGGGCATACCTACGAGCAGTACTTC
>TRBV6-1|TRBD1|TRBJ1-5|.
CASSGGTGGGQPQHF
TGTGCCAGCAGTGGGGGGACAGGGGGCGGTCAGCCCCAGCATTTT
>TRBV10-2|TRBD2|TRBJ2-3|.
CASSDLAGFPDTQYF
TGCGCCAGCAGTGACCTAGCGGGGTTCCCAGATACGCAGTATTTT
>TRBV28|TRBD1|TRBJ2-5|few
CASSPLRDRRGETQYF
TGTGCCAGCAGCCCTTTGCGGGACAGGAGGGGGGAGACCCAGTACTTC
>TRBV4-1|TRBD1|TRBJ1-2|.
CASSPFPPGQGSYGYTF
TGCGCCAGCAGCCCCTTCCCCCCGGGACAGGGAAGCTATGGCTACACCTTC
>TRBV9|.|TRBJ2-4|few
CASSVDGGAKNIQYF
TGCGCCAGCAGCGTAGACGGGGGAGCCAAAAACATTCAGTACTTC
>TRBV5-1|TRBD2|TRBJ2-1|.
CASSFTPGLAVNEQFF
TGCGCCAGCAGCTTTACACCGGGACTAGCGGTAAATGAGCAGTTCTTC
>TRBV7-2|TRBD1|TRBJ1-1|.
CASSFQGGTEAFF
TGTGCCAGCAGTTTTCAGGGGGGCACTGAAGCTTTCTTT
>TRBV11-2|TRBD2|TRBJ2-2|few
CASSESGRGTGELFF
TGTGCCAGCAGTGAGTCCGGGAGGGGCACCGGGGAGCTGTTTTTT
>TRBV11-2|TRBD2|TRBJ2-7|once
CASSLAGGKYEQYF
TGTGCCAGCAGCTTAGCGGGGGGAAAATACGAGCAGTACTTC
>TRBV18|.|TRBJ2-5|.
CASSRDRQETQYF
TGTGCCAGCTCACGAGACAGGCAAGAGACCCAGTACTTC
>TRBV6-1|TRBD1|TRBJ2-7|.
CASSDPQDRVFFAYEQYF
TGTGCCAGCAGTGACCCGCAAGACAGGGTTTTTTTCGCCTACGAGCAGTACTTC
>TRBV7-9|TRBD1|TRBJ2-4|.
CASSNRQGFGKNIQYF
TGTGCCAGCAGCAATCGACAGGGCTTTGGCAAAAACATTCAGTACTTC
>TRBV19|.|TRBJ1-4|.
CASSTYSPPNEKLFF
TGTGCCAGTAGTACCTACAGTCCTCCGAATGAAAAACTGTTTTTT
>TRBV6-1|TRBD1|TRBJ1-2|few
CASSGTAGQGSYGYTF
TGTGCCAGCAGTGGGACCGCGGGACAGGGGTCCTATGGCTACACCTTC
>TRBV30|.|TRBJ2-5|.
CAWSVISGQETQYF
TGTGCCTGGAGTGTAATCTCAGGACAAGAGACCCAGTACTTC
>TRBV4-1|.|TRBJ1-4|.
CASSQPGISEKLFF
TGCGCCAGCAGCCAACCAGGGATATCTGAAAAACTGTTTTTT
>TRBV13|TRBD1|TRBJ2-7|.
CASRDRGSYEQYF
TGTGCCAGCAGAGACAGGGGATCCTACGAGCAGTACTTC
>TRBV29-1|TRBD1|TRBJ2-7|.
CSVVTGTGSYEQYF
TGCAGCGTTGTAACCGGGACAGGGTCCTACGAGCAGTACTTC
>TRBV9|TRBD1|TRBJ2-5|.
CASSAGQGVTGETQYF
TGTGCCAGCAGCGCCGGACAGGGCGTAACAGGCGAGACCCAGTACTTC